Below, 7 T cell receptor beta chains from the same sample are listed, as sequenced in a study of blood T cell repertoires in COVID-19. Method: immunoSEQ multiplex PCR; TCRdb's copy keeps in-frame clones and lacks some. The sample lists roughly 440,000 clones, approximately 88% occurring once. The sequenced material came from peripheral blood. These TCRs come from a woman between 45 and 65 years old with COVID-19, enrolled during active disease.

This chain uses TRBV21-1 with TRBJ1-1; the table's D gene call, TRBD1, was not cross checked with the DNA. TRBV21-1 is described as a pseudogene. The CDR3 runs to 13 residues. The CDR3 reads CASSKQGATEAFF. The CDR3 nucleotides are TGTGCCAGCAGCAAACAGGGGGCCACTGAAGCTTTCTTT.

This CDR3 reads CASSLPAGEGADTQYF. The DNA for the CDR3 is TGCGCCAGCAGCTTGCCAGCGGGGGAGGGGGCAGATACGCAGTATTTT. V usage is TRBV5-1 and J usage is TRBJ2-3; TRBD2 agrees at 8 bases. The CDR3 sequence is 16 residues long. Germline V CDR1 and CDR2: SGHRS, YFSETQ. J gave up 4 bases and V 1 base, and 8 bases lay outside the gene matches.

The rearrangement uses TRBV3-1 (or the pseudogene TRBV3-2) and TRBJ2-7; TRBD2 matches 7 bases. Germline values: CDR1 LGHDT, CDR2 YNNKEL (reference sequence). The CDR3 is 15 amino acids. J gave up 0 bases and V 4 bases, and 6 bases lay outside the gene matches. The CDR3 loop is CASSLGRGSSYEQYF. The CDR3 coding sequence is TGTGCCAGCAGCCTGGGGCGGGGGAGCTCCTACGAGCAGTACTTC.

The J gene is TRBJ1-1, the V gene TRBV4-2; D may be TRBD1 (5 bases). CDR3 size: 16 residues. Trimming took off 0 bases at V and 4 bases at J, with 15 bases between the two ends. Germline CDR1 LGHNA, CDR2 YNFKEQ. In nucleotides, the CDR3 is TGTGCCAGCAGCCAAGAGGTCAGGGCAAAGGGCACTGAAGCTTTCTTT. Translating it yields CASSQEVRAKGTEAFF.

The chain joins TRBV19 to TRBJ2-1; 7 bases are shared with TRBD1. CDR3 size: 15 residues. With 4 bases clipped from V and 0 bases from J, the junction kept 3 bases outside the gene matches. Germline V gives CDR1 LNHDA, CDR2 SQIVND (reference sequence). DNA for the CDR3: TGTGCCAGTAGTAAGAAGGGGGCCTCCTACAATGAGCAGTTCTTC. Protein: CASSKKGASYNEQFF.

The chain carries TRBV18 and TRBJ1-5, with D uncertain. This CDR3 has 17 residues. CDR1 KGHSH and CDR2 LQKENI come from the germline V gene. Deletions cut 1 base from V and 3 bases from J, with 16 bases between. This CDR3 is CASSPRASYYPNQPQHF. The CDR3 DNA sequence: TGTGCCAGCTCACCACGAGCCTCATACTACCCCAATCAGCCCCAGCATTTT.

The chain is built from TRBV5-1 and TRBJ1-6; D unresolved. Germline CDR1 is SGHRS and CDR2 is YFSETQ. The length of the CDR3 is 15 residues. Trimming took 4 bases from V and 0 from J, leaving 8 bases between them. The CDR3 DNA sequence: TGCGCCAGCAGCCGAGTTGGCTCCTATAATTCACCCCTCCACTTT. This codes for CASSRVGSYNSPLHF.